The rows below give T cell receptor beta chains drawn from one sample of a study of HIV-infected patients and healthy controls. TCRdb re-derived calls from the 5' RACE reads in MiXCR, one entry per CDR3 protein. The top ten clones hold 2.6% of a sample with about 19,000 distinct CDR3 sequences, almost 9% of them seen once. Material for sequencing was blood. Receptors were obtained from an adult in good health. The CDR3 runs from the conserved cysteine through the conserved F or W. Each record gives: CDR3 DNA, CDR3 protein, J gene, D gene, V gene, clone size. A D gene is named only where the DNA matches it firmly. Expanded clones get a size class; other rows say once, few or many, or leave the size out.

DNA: TGTGCCAGCCGGGATGACAGCCCTCTGTACTTC
CDR3: CASRDDSPLYF
J: TRBJ2-4
D: -
V: TRBV6-2/TRBV6-3
size: many

DNA: TGCAGTGCTAGAGATAAAGGAGCGAACACCGGGGAGCTGTTTTTT
CDR3: CSARDKGANTGELFF
J: TRBJ2-2
D: -
V: TRBV20-1
size: many

DNA: TGCAGCGCCTGGACTGATCCAGATACGCAGTATTTT
CDR3: CSAWTDPDTQYF
J: TRBJ2-3
D: -
V: TRBV29-1
size: -

DNA: TGTGCCAGTAGTTATACGGGGACCACAGATACGCAGTATTTT
CDR3: CASSYTGTTDTQYF
J: TRBJ2-3
D: -
V: TRBV19
size: many

DNA: TGTGCCAGCAGTTTCCAGCGGGGGATCACAGATACGCAGTATTTT
CDR3: CASSFQRGITDTQYF
J: TRBJ2-3
D: TRBD2
V: TRBV28
size: medium-sized

DNA: TGTGCCAGCAGCTTAGCTGCGGGAGGGCTTAATGAGCAGTTCTTC
CDR3: CASSLAAGGLNEQFF
J: TRBJ2-1
D: TRBD2
V: TRBV7-2
size: medium-sized

DNA: TGTGCCAGCACCAGGGGAGGGGTCGATAGTCAGCCCCAGCATTTT
CDR3: CASTRGGVDSQPQHF
J: TRBJ1-5
D: -
V: TRBV28
size: few

DNA: TGTGCCAGCAGCGTACTGGCGGGGGGGCGAGACACCGGGGAGCTGTTTTTT
CDR3: CASSVLAGGRDTGELFF
J: TRBJ2-2
D: TRBD2
V: TRBV7-3
size: many

DNA: TGCAGCGTTGGCGACAGGGACACTGAAGCTTTCTTT
CDR3: CSVGDRDTEAFF
J: TRBJ1-1
D: TRBD1
V: TRBV29-1
size: many

DNA: TGCGCCAGCAGTTATAGACAGGGGCTCGAAGGCTACACCTTC
CDR3: CASSYRQGLEGYTF
J: TRBJ1-2
D: TRBD1
V: TRBV4-1
size: many

DNA: TGTGCCAGCAGCTCGTCAGGGAACAGGGGAGAGACCCAGTACTTC
CDR3: CASSSSGNRGETQYF
J: TRBJ2-5
D: TRBD1
V: TRBV7-3
size: many

DNA: TGTGCCAGCAGTCACCGGGACAGCCTCAAGACCCAGTACTTC
CDR3: CASSHRDSLKTQYF
J: TRBJ2-5
D: TRBD1
V: TRBV6-2/TRBV6-3
size: many

DNA: TGTGCCAGCAGGGACCCAATGGACTACGCCATTGCATTCACAGATACGCAGTATTTT
CDR3: CASRDPMDYAIAFTDTQYF
J: TRBJ2-3
D: -
V: TRBV6-2/TRBV6-3
size: many

DNA: TGTGCCAGCAGCTTTCAACCGGGGACTGAAGCTTTCTTT
CDR3: CASSFQPGTEAFF
J: TRBJ1-1
D: -
V: TRBV7-2
size: many

DNA: TGTGCCAGCAGAACCGACAGGGGGCAGGTACCCCTCCACTTT
CDR3: CASRTDRGQVPLHF
J: TRBJ1-6
D: TRBD1
V: TRBV6-2/TRBV6-3
size: many

DNA: TGCGCCAGCAGCCAAGCCGGGCTTGCGGAGACCCAGTACTTC
CDR3: CASSQAGLAETQYF
J: TRBJ2-5
D: -
V: TRBV4-1
size: many

DNA: TGTGCCAGCAGGAAGAACACTGAAGCTTTCTTT
CDR3: CASRKNTEAFF
J: TRBJ1-1
D: -
V: TRBV6-2/TRBV6-3
size: few

DNA: TGTGCCAGCAGCTTGCCCAACTTAGGGCCCGAGCAGTACTTC
CDR3: CASSLPNLGPEQYF
J: TRBJ2-7
D: -
V: TRBV5-4
size: many

DNA: TGTGCCAGCAGCCCGTTGTTGTACAATGAGCAGTTCTTC
CDR3: CASSPLLYNEQFF
J: TRBJ2-1
D: -
V: TRBV14
size: medium-sized

DNA: TGCGCCAGCAGCGGTACCGGGACAGAAGCTTTCTTT
CDR3: CASSGTGTEAFF
J: TRBJ1-1
D: -
V: TRBV5-1
size: medium-sized

DNA: TGTGCCAGCAGCTTGGGGGGACATAGCAATCAGCCCCAGCATTTT
CDR3: CASSLGGHSNQPQHF
J: TRBJ1-5
D: -
V: TRBV5-5
size: few

DNA: TGTGCCAGCAGCGTAGAGGTTGTCACAGATACGCAGTATTTT
CDR3: CASSVEVVTDTQYF
J: TRBJ2-3
D: -
V: TRBV9
size: few

DNA: TGCGCCAGCAGCCCGGGACTAGCGGAGTCCAATGAGCAGTTCTTC
CDR3: CASSPGLAESNEQFF
J: TRBJ2-1
D: TRBD2
V: TRBV4-3
size: few

DNA: TGCGCCAGCAGCCAAGAGGCGACAGATACGCAGTATTTT
CDR3: CASSQEATDTQYF
J: TRBJ2-3
D: -
V: TRBV4-3
size: many

DNA: TGCAGCGTTGCAGGCTTAGGGACGGGTAATGAAAAACTGTTTTTT
CDR3: CSVAGLGTGNEKLFF
J: TRBJ1-4
D: -
V: TRBV29-1
size: many

DNA: TGTGCCAGCAGTCATGACAGGGGGACTAATGAAAAACTGTTTTTT
CDR3: CASSHDRGTNEKLFF
J: TRBJ1-4
D: TRBD1
V: TRBV9
size: -

DNA: TGTGCCAGCAGCTTAGCGGCGTACACTGAAGCTTTCTTT
CDR3: CASSLAAYTEAFF
J: TRBJ1-1
D: -
V: TRBV11-2
size: few

DNA: TGCAGCGTCCCGGACAGTAACTATGGCTACACCTTC
CDR3: CSVPDSNYGYTF
J: TRBJ1-2
D: -
V: TRBV29-1
size: medium-sized

DNA: TGTGCCAGCAGAAATGGAGGACTAGCTAGATACACAGATACGCAGTATTTT
CDR3: CASRNGGLARYTDTQYF
J: TRBJ2-3
D: TRBD2
V: TRBV27
size: medium-sized

DNA: TGCAGTGCTGCCACCCAGGACAGGGGGTTCCAGCCCCAGCATTTT
CDR3: CSAATQDRGFQPQHF
J: TRBJ1-5
D: TRBD1
V: TRBV20-1
size: few

DNA: TGTGCCAGCAGCTTGGGCCAACCCATGAACACTGAAGCTTTCTTT
CDR3: CASSLGQPMNTEAFF
J: TRBJ1-1
D: -
V: TRBV7-3
size: many

DNA: TGTGCCAGCAGCCGGACTAGCGGGAGCGGGGATGAGCAGTTCTTC
CDR3: CASSRTSGSGDEQFF
J: TRBJ2-1
D: TRBD2
V: TRBV6-4
size: many

DNA: TGTGCCAGCCGTCGACGCCCCTCAGGCACAGATACGCAGTATTTT
CDR3: CASRRRPSGTDTQYF
J: TRBJ2-3
D: -
V: TRBV6-2/TRBV6-3
size: -

DNA: TGCAGCGTCGCGGGGGCCTCCGCCTACGAGCAGTACTTC
CDR3: CSVAGASAYEQYF
J: TRBJ2-7
D: -
V: TRBV29-1
size: many

DNA: TGCGCCAGCAGAGGAGGGCCTAGCGGGGATGAGCAGTTCTTC
CDR3: CASRGGPSGDEQFF
J: TRBJ2-1
D: TRBD2
V: TRBV4-3
size: -

DNA: TGCGCCAGCAGTGATTTGACTAGCCGCTCCTACAATGAGCAGTTCTTC
CDR3: CASSDLTSRSYNEQFF
J: TRBJ2-1
D: TRBD2
V: TRBV10-2
size: few

DNA: TGCGCCAGCAGCCACCCTGAGACAGCCAATTATGGCTACACCTTC
CDR3: CASSHPETANYGYTF
J: TRBJ1-2
D: -
V: TRBV4-1
size: medium-sized

DNA: TGCAGTGCTAGAGATGGACTAGCGGCTGGTACGCAGTATTTT
CDR3: CSARDGLAAGTQYF
J: TRBJ2-3
D: TRBD2
V: TRBV20-1
size: medium-sized

DNA: TGCAGCGTTGAGGGTACAGGGTGGGAAAAAAACATTCAGTACTTC
CDR3: CSVEGTGWEKNIQYF
J: TRBJ2-4
D: -
V: TRBV29-1
size: few

DNA: TGTGCCAGCAGTTTCTCAGGTCCCAATGAGCAGTTCTTC
CDR3: CASSFSGPNEQFF
J: TRBJ2-1
D: -
V: TRBV12-3/TRBV12-4
size: many

DNA: TGTGCCAGCAGCATCCTAGGACAAGAGACCCAGTACTTC
CDR3: CASSILGQETQYF
J: TRBJ2-5
D: -
V: TRBV7-8
size: many

DNA: TGCGCCAGCAGCCCAACTGCTAATGACGAGCAGTACTTC
CDR3: CASSPTANDEQYF
J: TRBJ2-7
D: -
V: TRBV4-1
size: many

DNA: TGCAGCGTTGACGGCTCAGGGAGGACCTACAATGAGCAGTTCTTC
CDR3: CSVDGSGRTYNEQFF
J: TRBJ2-1
D: -
V: TRBV29-1
size: many

DNA: TGCGCCAGCAGCCCGCCCGGGACAGCTAATGAAAAACTGTTTTTT
CDR3: CASSPPGTANEKLFF
J: TRBJ1-4
D: TRBD1
V: TRBV4-1
size: -

DNA: TGTGCCAGCAGTTCCCAGGACCGAGTAAGGGATACGCAGTATTTT
CDR3: CASSSQDRVRDTQYF
J: TRBJ2-3
D: -
V: TRBV12-3/TRBV12-4
size: few

DNA: TGCAGTGCTAGAGATAAGGGACACTCGGACTACAATGAGCAGTTCTTC
CDR3: CSARDKGHSDYNEQFF
J: TRBJ2-1
D: -
V: TRBV20-1
size: many

DNA: TGTGCCAGCAGTTTAGTAGGCGGGGACAGCGAGACCCAGTACTTC
CDR3: CASSLVGGDSETQYF
J: TRBJ2-5
D: -
V: TRBV12-3/TRBV12-4
size: many

DNA: TGCAGTGCTACAAACAGTCTAAATCAGCCCCAGCATTTT
CDR3: CSATNSLNQPQHF
J: TRBJ1-5
D: -
V: TRBV20-1
size: -

DNA: TGTGCCAGCAGAACAGGGGGCCCCCTCAATCAGCCCCAGCATTTT
CDR3: CASRTGGPLNQPQHF
J: TRBJ1-5
D: TRBD1
V: TRBV28
size: many

DNA: TGTGCCAGCTCACGGGGCGGCACTAATGAAAAACTGTTTTTT
CDR3: CASSRGGTNEKLFF
J: TRBJ1-4
D: -
V: TRBV18
size: few

DNA: TGTGCCAGTCGAGAACAGGGGGCAGGTCAGCCCCAGCATTTT
CDR3: CASREQGAGQPQHF
J: TRBJ1-5
D: TRBD1
V: TRBV6-5
size: medium-sized

DNA: TGCAGTGCTAGAGATAACCTAGAAGCTTTCTTT
CDR3: CSARDNLEAFF
J: TRBJ1-1
D: -
V: TRBV20-1
size: many

DNA: TGTGCCAGCAATCGTTGGGATAACTATGGCTACACCTTC
CDR3: CASNRWDNYGYTF
J: TRBJ1-2
D: -
V: TRBV28
size: -